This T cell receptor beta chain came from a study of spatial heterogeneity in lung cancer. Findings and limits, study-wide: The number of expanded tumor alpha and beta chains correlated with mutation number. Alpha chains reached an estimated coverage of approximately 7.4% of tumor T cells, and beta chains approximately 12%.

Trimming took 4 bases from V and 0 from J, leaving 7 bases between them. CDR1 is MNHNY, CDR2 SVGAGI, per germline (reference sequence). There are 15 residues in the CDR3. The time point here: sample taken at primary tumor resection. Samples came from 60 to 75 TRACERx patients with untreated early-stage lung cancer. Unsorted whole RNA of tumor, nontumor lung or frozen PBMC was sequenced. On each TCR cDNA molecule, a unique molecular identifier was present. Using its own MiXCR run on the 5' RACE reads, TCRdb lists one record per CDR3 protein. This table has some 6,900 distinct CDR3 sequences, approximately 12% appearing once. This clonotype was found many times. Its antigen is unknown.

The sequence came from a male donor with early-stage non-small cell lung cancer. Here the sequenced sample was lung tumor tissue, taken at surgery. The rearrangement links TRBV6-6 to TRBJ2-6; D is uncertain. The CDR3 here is CASSSRHSGANVLTF. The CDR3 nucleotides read TGTGCCAGCAGTTCCCGACACTCTGGGGCCAACGTCCTGACTTTC.